This TCR beta chain was documented in a study of beta chain features in type 1 diabetes. In the study overall: No age, gender or cell yield differences were seen between patients and healthy donors. Whole-study results and caveats: A moderate, significant TCRB CDR3 shortening appeared in type 1 diabetes across four CD4+ subsets.

CD45RO/CCR7/CD25/CD127/CD95/CD27 staining was used to isolate CD4+ naive, central memory, regulatory and stem cell-like memory cells by sorting. This clone was recorded a few times. The antigen is not known. The isolated RNA, all of it, was reverse transcribed, so expressed TCRB transcripts were what got sequenced. Sequencing used immunoSEQ multiplex PCR; TCRdb keeps in-frame clones, though not all of them. The sample lists some 280,000 clones, more than 13% seen once, with 0.017% in the top ten. Trimming removed 5 bases from V and 8 bases from J, with 15 bases in between. The CDR3 is made up of 13 amino acids. The germline gives CDR1 GTSNPN, CDR2 SVGIG (reference sequence).

The TCR originated in a man under 40 with type 1 diabetes. Sequenced material: naive CD4+ T cells from blood. The chain uses TRBV30 and TRBJ1-4; D ambiguous. The CDR3 loop is CAWDKKAGEKLFF. The CDR3 coding sequence is TGTGCCTGGGACAAAAAAGCGGGAGAAAAACTGTTTTTT. Variable domain in full (rest from reference TRBV30 and TRBJ1-4): SQTIHQWPATLVQPVGSPLSLECTVEGTSNPNLYWYRQAAGRGLQLLFYSVGIGQISSEVPQNLSASRPQDRQFILSSKKLLLSDSGFYLCAWDKKAGEKLFFGSGTQLSVL.